One and the same sample provided the 27 T cell receptor beta chains below, sequenced in a study. TCRdb reprocessed the RT-PCR reads with MiXCR, giving one entry per CDR3 protein. This table has more than 550,000 distinct CDR3 sequences, around 14% appearing once. Input material: memory CD4+ T cells from blood. All receptors come from a female donor in good health, serving as a healthy control.

This clonotype was recorded a few times. The chain combines TRBV4-2 with TRBJ2-5; the D is unclear. The CDR3 covers 16 residues. Trimming stripped 1 base from V and 1 base from J, with 13 bases between. Per the germline V gene, CDR1 is LGHNA and CDR2 is YNFKEQ. CDR3 region: CASSQGSEPSQETQYF. In nucleotides, the CDR3 is TGTGCCAGCAGCCAAGGCTCCGAGCCCTCCCAAGAGACCCAGTACTTC.

In its sample, this clonotype was seen a few times. The V and J genes are TRBV5-8 and TRBJ1-6; no firm D call. This CDR3 has 16 residues. V lost 1 base and J lost 0, with 8 bases in between. CDR1 and CDR2 from the germline V gene are SGHTS and YDEGEE. This chain's CDR3 is CASSLLSSSYNSPLHF. CDR3 DNA sequence: TGTGCCAGCAGCTTGTTGTCGAGCTCCTATAATTCACCCCTCCACTTT.

The chain joins TRBV7-9 to TRBJ2-3, with a possible D match to TRBD2 (5 bases). The length of the CDR3 is 13 residues. The germline V gene has CDR1 SEHNR and CDR2 FQNEAQ (reference sequence). V lost 7 bases and J lost 1, with 9 bases in between. The CDR3, as DNA: TGTGCCAGCACGACTATGGGCACAGATACGCAGTATTTT. It translates to CASTTMGTDTQYF. Variable domain in full (rest from reference TRBV7-9 and TRBJ2-3): DTGVSQNPRHKITKRGQNVTFRCDPISEHNRLYWYRQTLGQGPEFLTYFQNEAQLEKSRLLSDRFSAERPKGSFSTLEIQRTEQGDSAMYLCASTTMGTDTQYFGPGTRLTVL.

The rearrangement uses TRBV6-1 and TRBJ2-7, with TRBD2 as a possible D gene (5 bases). The length of the CDR3 is 15 residues. Germline CDR1 MNHNS, CDR2 SASEGT. V was trimmed by 3 bases and J by 3 bases, leaving 15 bases between them. CDR3 nucleotide sequence: TGTGCCAGCAGTGATGGAGCGGAACAAATCTACGAGCAGTACTTC. It translates to CASSDGAEQIYEQYF.

In its sample, this clonotype was seen a few times. This sequence joins TRBV7-9 and TRBJ2-3; no firm D call. CDR3 length equals 15 residues. The germline CDR1 and CDR2 sequences are SEHNR and FQNEAQ (reference sequence). V lost 4 bases, J lost 0 bases, and 11 bases lay in between. This chain's CDR3 is CASSSQLWSTDTQYF. The CDR3 DNA reads as TGTGCCAGCAGCTCACAGCTGTGGAGCACAGATACGCAGTATTTT.

This clonotype was seen only a few times. The chain uses TRBV2 and TRBJ2-1, with 13 nucleotides matching TRBD2. J was trimmed by 7 bases and V by 11 bases; bases with no gene match: 11. CDR1 and CDR2 from the germline V gene are SNHLY and FYNNEI. This CDR3 comprises 15 residues. In nucleotides, the CDR3 is TGTGCCTCAAAGGGAGGACTAGCGGGAGAGAATGAGCAGTTCTTC. It yields the protein CASKGGLAGENEQFF.

Ten or more counts support this clonotype. The genes are TRBV7-2 and TRBJ1-2; D is ambiguous. The CDR3 is made up of 13 amino acids. Germline CDR1 and CDR2: SGHTA and FQGNSA. The ends were cut back, 4 bases at V and 8 bases at J, with 14 bases in the middle. The CDR3 spells CASSSPGLIGYTF. DNA of the CDR3: TGTGCCAGCAGCTCTCCCGGTCTTATCGGCTACACCTTC. The complete variable domain, with remaining parts taken from reference TRBV7-2 and TRBJ1-2, reads GAGVSQSPSNKVTEKGKDVELRCDPISGHTALYWYRQSLGQGLEFLIYFQGNSAPDKSGLPSDRFSAERTGGSVSTLTIQRTQQEDSAVYLCASSSPGLIGYTFGSGTRLTVV.

The chain uses TRBV2 and TRBJ2-3; 8 bases map to TRBD2. The CDR3 runs to 15 residues. J lost 2 bases, V lost 8 bases, and 9 bases had no gene match. Germline values: CDR1 SNHLY, CDR2 FYNNEI. The CDR3 DNA reads as TGTGCCAGCGCGTCGAGCGGGGGCCTCACAGATACGCAGTATTTT. This translates into CASASSGGLTDTQYF. Drawing the rest from reference TRBV2 and TRBJ2-3, the complete variable domain is EPEVTQTPSHQVTQMGQEVILRCVPISNHLYFYWYRQILGQKVEFLVSFYNNEISEKSEIFDDQFSVERPDGSNFTLKIRSTKLEDSAMYFCASASSGGLTDTQYFGPGTRLTVL.

The V call is TRBV7-3, the J call TRBJ1-1; no clear D gene. V was clipped by 5 bases and J by 4 bases, with 14 bases between them. The CDR3 length is 14 residues. Germline CDR1 SGHTA, CDR2 FQGTGA. The DNA of the CDR3 is TGTGCCAGCAGCGTTCTAGCGGGTTTCACTGAAGCTTTCTTT. As protein: CASSVLAGFTEAFF.

J is TRBJ2-2 and V is TRBV7-9; D ambiguous. V was pared by 3 bases and J by 0 bases, with 5 bases between. Germline V gene sequence: CDR1 SEHNR, CDR2 FQNEAQ (reference sequence). The CDR3 spans 14 residues. CDR3 protein: CASSLKPNTGELFF. CDR3 DNA: TGTGCCAGCAGCTTGAAACCGAACACCGGGGAGCTGTTTTTT.

This clonotype has just a few counts. This chain joins TRBV20-1 and TRBJ2-1, with 7 bases that match TRBD1. V trimming: 5 bases; J trimming: 2 bases; junction bases outside the gene matches: 9. The CDR3 runs 15 residues. Germline assignment: CDR1 DFQATT and CDR2 SNEGSKA (reference sequence). Here the CDR3 DNA reads TGCAGTGCTTCACAGGGGACCTCTCCCTACAATGAGCAGTTCTTC. Protein: CSASQGTSPYNEQFF.

In its sample, this clonotype was seen many times. V usage is TRBV20-1 and J usage is TRBJ2-1, with 7 nucleotides matching TRBD1. The CDR3 covers 10 residues. J gave up 16 bases and V 6 bases, and 9 bases lay outside the gene matches. The germline CDR1 and CDR2 sequences are DFQATT and SNEGSKA (reference sequence). The CDR3 is CSAPGTAKFF. CDR3 sequence (DNA): TGCAGTGCGCCCGGGACAGCAAAATTCTTC.

This clonotype was counted between two and nine times. The DNA of the CDR3 is TGTGCCAGCACGCGAAGCCTGAGCTCTGGAAACACCATATATTTT. As protein: CASTRSLSSGNTIYF. The chain is built from TRBV6-6 and TRBJ1-3; D not certain. The CDR3 covers 15 residues. Germline CDR1 is MNHNY and CDR2 is SVGAGI (reference sequence). The V end was cut by 7 bases, the J end by 0 bases, with 13 bases between.

V gene TRBV29-1 combines with J gene TRBJ1-1; D remains unclear. CDR3 length: 14 residues. V lost 3 bases and J 5 bases, leaving 16 bases between the germline ends. Per germline, CDR1 SQVTM and CDR2 ANQGSEA. In DNA, the CDR3 is TGCAGCGTTGAGTCCCGGGGAGTCGGAACTGAAGCTTTCTTT. Amino acids: CSVESRGVGTEAFF.

The chain combines TRBV27 with TRBJ2-7; perhaps TRBD1 as D (5 bases). Deletions cut 6 bases from V and 2 bases from J, with 17 bases between. The CDR3 is 15 residues long. Per germline, CDR1 MNHEY and CDR2 SMNVEV (reference sequence). The CDR3 reads CASSSTGDSPYEQYF. In DNA, the CDR3 is TGTGCCAGCAGCTCCACAGGTGACTCCCCCTACGAGCAGTACTTC.

This clonotype was seen more than once but under ten times. V is TRBV20-1 and J is TRBJ2-2; the D call may be TRBD1 or TRBD2 (7 bases each). With 3 bases removed from V and 8 bases from J, the gap between germline ends came to 22 bases. The germline CDR1 and CDR2 sequences are DFQATT and SNEGSKA (reference sequence). CDR3 length: 16 amino acids. CDR3 sequence reads: CSARDPRTGGGGELFF. The CDR3 DNA reads as TGCAGTGCTAGGGACCCCCGGACAGGCGGGGGAGGGGAGCTGTTTTTT.

This clonotype was recorded many times. V gene TRBV7-2 combines with J gene TRBJ2-7; TRBD2 agrees at 11 bases. The germline V gene has CDR1 SGHTA and CDR2 FQGNSA. After removal of 6 bases from V and 3 bases from J, the junction contained 7 bases not matched to a gene. This CDR3 region has 15 residues. CDR3 sequence reads: CASSPLAGDIYEQYF. Written as DNA, the CDR3 is TGTGCCAGCAGTCCACTAGCGGGAGATATCTACGAGCAGTACTTC. Full variable domain (outside the CDR3, taken from reference TRBV7-2 and TRBJ2-7): GAGVSQSPSNKVTEKGKDVELRCDPISGHTALYWYRQSLGQGLEFLIYFQGNSAPDKSGLPSDRFSAERTGGSVSTLTIQRTQQEDSAVYLCASSPLAGDIYEQYFGPGTRLTVT.

This clonotype has ten or more counts. This chain joins TRBV5-6 and TRBJ1-6, with unresolved D. Per the germline V gene, CDR1 is SGHDT and CDR2 is YYEEEE. Trimming stripped 4 bases from V and 14 bases from J, with 16 bases between. The CDR3 runs to 13 residues. DNA for the CDR3: TGTGCCAGCAGCGTCCGGGCCCCGGGGTCCCTCCACTTT. This gives the protein CASSVRAPGSLHF.

This clonotype was counted between two and nine times. The chain links TRBV7-2 to TRBJ2-2, with D perhaps matching TRBD1 or TRBD2 (5 bases each). The V gene lost 2 bases and the J gene lost 6 bases, with 16 bases spanning the gap. The CDR3 is made up of 16 amino acids. Germline lookup yields CDR1 SGHTA and CDR2 FQGNSA. The CDR3 is CASSLLGPPQSGELFF. The CDR3 coding sequence is TGTGCCAGCAGCTTACTGGGACCCCCCCAGTCCGGGGAGCTGTTTTTT.

This clonotype was counted between two and nine times. This chain joins TRBV12-3 or TRBV12-4 and TRBJ2-2; 11 positions agree with TRBD1. With 5 bases clipped from V and 0 bases from J, the junction kept 2 bases outside the gene matches. The CDR3 is 16 residues long. The CDR3 is CASSQDRGPNTGELFF. In DNA form, the CDR3 reads TGTGCCAGCAGTCAGGACAGGGGGCCGAACACCGGGGAGCTGTTTTTT.

The chain employs TRBV5-1 and TRBJ2-1; 12 bases match TRBD2. Germline V lookup: CDR1 SGHRS, CDR2 YFSETQ. CDR3 length equals 15 residues. After removal of 4 bases from V and 6 bases from J, the junction contained 5 bases not matched to a gene. CDR3 amino acids: CASSPGLAGINEQFF. In nucleotides, the CDR3 is TGCGCCAGCAGCCCTGGACTAGCGGGGATCAATGAGCAGTTCTTC.

This clonotype was detected a few times. This sequence joins TRBV5-1 and TRBJ1-1, with 10 positions matching TRBD1. The CDR3 is 16 residues long. Trimming took 4 bases from V and 1 from J; bases not matched to a gene: 7. Per the germline V gene, CDR1 is SGHRS and CDR2 is YFSETQ. DNA of the CDR3: TGCGCCAGCAGCCCCCGACAGGGGGCAAGGAACACTGAAGCTTTCTTT. It yields the protein CASSPRQGARNTEAFF.

This clonotype has just a few counts. The chain is built from TRBV7-2 and TRBJ2-2; TRBD1 matches at 12 bases. CDR3 length: 16 residues. CDR1 is SGHTA and CDR2 is FQGNSA in the germline V gene. J was trimmed by 7 bases and V by 3 bases; bases with no gene match: 6. CDR3 region: CASSFAGQGAGGELFF. CDR3 DNA: TGTGCCAGCAGCTTCGCGGGACAGGGGGCAGGCGGGGAGCTGTTTTTT.

At least ten counts were recorded for this clonotype. In nucleotides, the CDR3 is TGTGCCACCAGTGATGTCCCTCTCCGGGGGGGAGGCCACAATGAGCAGTTCTTC. Translated, it gives CATSDVPLRGGGHNEQFF. J is TRBJ2-1 and V is TRBV24-1; TRBD2 matches 8 bases. This CDR3 is 18 amino acids long. Germline V gene lookup returns CDR1 KGHDR and CDR2 SFDVKD. Losses at the gene ends were 3 bases for V and 5 bases for J; bases not matched to a gene: 14.

The table lists this clonotype with a few counts. CDR3 region: CASSLNPGGPSGELFF. The CDR3 DNA follows: TGTGCCAGCAGCTTAAATCCGGGAGGGCCGTCCGGGGAGCTGTTTTTT. This chain uses TRBV7-2 with TRBJ2-2; the match to TRBD2 covers 8 bases. Trimming at V came to 2 bases and at J to 6 bases, leaving 8 bases not matched to a gene. This CDR3 comprises 16 residues. Per the germline V gene, CDR1 is SGHTA and CDR2 is FQGNSA.

The table lists this clonotype with a few counts. V usage is TRBV20-1 and J usage is TRBJ2-1; 8 bases are shared with TRBD2. V trimming: 2 bases; J trimming: 12 bases; junction bases outside the gene matches: 9. The CDR3 is made up of 13 amino acids. Germline-derived CDR1 and CDR2 are DFQATT and SNEGSKA (reference sequence). The chain's CDR3 is CSARTPGLVGQFF. In DNA form, the CDR3 reads TGCAGTGCTAGAACCCCGGGACTAGTAGGGCAGTTCTTC.

This clonotype was observed a handful of times. This chain uses TRBV20-1 with TRBJ2-1; 9 positions agree with TRBD1. This CDR3 is 14 amino acids long. The V segment lost 4 bases and the J segment 7 bases; nucleotides outside the gene matches: 8. The germline CDR1 and CDR2 sequences are DFQATT and SNEGSKA (reference sequence). CDR3 nucleotides: TGCAGTGCTAAAGTCCCGGGACAGGGAAATGAGCAGTTCTTC. It is translated as CSAKVPGQGNEQFF.